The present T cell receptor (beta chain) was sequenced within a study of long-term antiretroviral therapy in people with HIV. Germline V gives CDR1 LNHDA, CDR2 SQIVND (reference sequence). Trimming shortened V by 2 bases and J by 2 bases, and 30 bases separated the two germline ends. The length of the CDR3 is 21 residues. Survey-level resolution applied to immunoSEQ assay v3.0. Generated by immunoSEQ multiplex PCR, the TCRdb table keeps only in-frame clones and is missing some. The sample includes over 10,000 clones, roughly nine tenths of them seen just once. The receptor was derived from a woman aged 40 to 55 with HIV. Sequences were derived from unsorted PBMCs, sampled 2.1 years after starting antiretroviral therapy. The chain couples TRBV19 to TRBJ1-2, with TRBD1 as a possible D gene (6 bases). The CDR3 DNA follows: TGTGCCAGTAGTATATCTCGACCCACCCTGGGGGGCTACCGCACCAACTATGGCTACACCTTC. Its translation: CASSISRPTLGGYRTNYGYTF.